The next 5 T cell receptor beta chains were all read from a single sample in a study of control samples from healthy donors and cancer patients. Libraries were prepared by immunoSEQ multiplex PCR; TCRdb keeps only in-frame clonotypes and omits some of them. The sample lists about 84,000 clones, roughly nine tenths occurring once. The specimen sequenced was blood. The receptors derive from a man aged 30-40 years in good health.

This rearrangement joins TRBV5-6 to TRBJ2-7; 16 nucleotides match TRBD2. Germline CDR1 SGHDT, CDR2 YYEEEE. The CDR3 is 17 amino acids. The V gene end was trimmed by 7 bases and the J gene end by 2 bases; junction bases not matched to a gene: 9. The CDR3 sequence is CASCSGTSGRAAYEQYF. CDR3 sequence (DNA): TGTGCCAGCTGTTCCGGGACTAGCGGGAGGGCCGCCTACGAGCAGTACTTC.

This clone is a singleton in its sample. CDR3 sequence reads: CASSQEQGRTFTDTQYF. The CDR3 region has the DNA TGCGCCAGCAGCCAAGAGCAGGGCAGAACCTTCACAGATACGCAGTATTTT. The chain uses TRBV4-1 and TRBJ2-3, with a weak D call TRBD1 (5 bases). There are 17 residues in the CDR3. Germline V gives CDR1 MGHRA, CDR2 YSYEKL. Trimming left V 0 bases short and J 2 bases short, with 15 bases between.

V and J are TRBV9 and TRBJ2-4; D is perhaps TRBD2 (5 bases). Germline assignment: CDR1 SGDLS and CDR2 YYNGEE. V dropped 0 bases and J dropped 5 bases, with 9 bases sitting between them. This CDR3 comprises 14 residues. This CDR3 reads CASSVGSSQNIQYF. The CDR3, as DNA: TGTGCCAGCAGCGTAGGGTCTAGCCAAAACATTCAGTACTTC.

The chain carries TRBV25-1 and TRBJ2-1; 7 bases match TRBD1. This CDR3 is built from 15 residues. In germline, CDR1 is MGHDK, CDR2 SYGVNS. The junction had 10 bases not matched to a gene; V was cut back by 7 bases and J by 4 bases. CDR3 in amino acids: CASTTGIIPYNEQFF. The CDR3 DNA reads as TGTGCCAGCACGACAGGGATTATCCCTTACAATGAGCAGTTCTTC.

In DNA, the CDR3 is TGTGCCAGCAGCCAAACCGGGACAGGGGGCAGAGTAGGGGAAAAACTGTTTTTT. Translated, it gives CASSQTGTGGRVGEKLFF. The chain couples TRBV3-1 (or the pseudogene TRBV3-2) to TRBJ1-4; TRBD1 matches 12 bases. V was pared by 2 bases and J by 8 bases, with 12 bases of the junction left unmatched. Germline CDR1 LGHDT, CDR2 YNNKEL (reference sequence). CDR3 length equals 18 residues.